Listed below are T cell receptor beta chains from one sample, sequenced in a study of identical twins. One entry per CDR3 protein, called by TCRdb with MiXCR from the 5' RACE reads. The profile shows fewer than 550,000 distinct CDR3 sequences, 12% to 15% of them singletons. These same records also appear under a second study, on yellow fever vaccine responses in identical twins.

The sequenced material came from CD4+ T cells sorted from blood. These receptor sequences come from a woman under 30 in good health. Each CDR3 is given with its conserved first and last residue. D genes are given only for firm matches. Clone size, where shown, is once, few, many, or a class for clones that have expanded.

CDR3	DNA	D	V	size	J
CASSLLGTQETQYF	TGCGCCAGCAGCTTGTTGGGAACCCAAGAGACCCAGTACTTC	-	TRBV5-1	-	TRBJ2-5
CASRRDRRTDTQYF	TGTGCCAGCAGAAGGGACAGACGCACAGATACGCAGTATTTT	TRBD1	TRBV12-3/TRBV12-4	few	TRBJ2-3
CASSKFVGGTSYEQYF	TGTGCCAGCAGCAAATTCGTGGGCGGAACCTCCTACGAGCAGTACTTC	-	TRBV21-1	few	TRBJ2-7
CASSLAGQEGSQYF	TGCGCCAGCAGCTTGGCCGGGCAAGAGGGGTCCCAGTACTTC	-	TRBV5-1	-	TRBJ2-5
CASSYTDFYNEQFF	TGTGCCAGCAGTTACACGGACTTTTACAATGAGCAGTTCTTC	-	TRBV2	few	TRBJ2-1
CASSPTGHGNTEAFF	TGTGCCAGCAGCCCTACGGGACACGGAAACACTGAAGCTTTCTTT	-	TRBV7-9	-	TRBJ1-1
CASSPPGQITEAFF	TGCGCCAGCAGCCCCCCCGGACAGATCACTGAAGCTTTCTTT	-	TRBV5-1	-	TRBJ1-1
CASTLAGVIGGELFF	TGTGCCAGCACCCTAGCGGGGGTAATCGGCGGGGAGCTGTTTTTT	TRBD2	TRBV7-2	-	TRBJ2-2
CASSPRLGMNTGELFF	TGCGCCAGCAGCCCCCGACTAGGGATGAACACCGGGGAGCTGTTTTTT	-	TRBV5-1	-	TRBJ2-2
CASSLEVSGSSYEQYF	TGCGCCAGCAGCTTGGAAGTTAGCGGGTCCTCCTACGAGCAGTACTTC	TRBD2	TRBV5-1	many	TRBJ2-7
CASSPSGDTEAFF	TGTGCCAGCTCACCTTCGGGGGACACTGAAGCTTTCTTT	-	TRBV18	few	TRBJ1-1
CASSSQRVRGVFKWDGYTF	TGCGCCAGCAGCTCCCAACGGGTGCGGGGAGTATTTAAATGGGATGGCTACACCTTC	-	TRBV4-1	-	TRBJ1-2
CASSLSYLASNYNEQFF	TGCGCCAGCAGCCTTAGTTACCTAGCGTCGAACTACAATGAGCAGTTCTTC	-	TRBV5-1	few	TRBJ2-1
CASSLAAGAEAFF	TGTGCCAGCAGTTTAGCGGCAGGGGCCGAAGCTTTCTTT	-	TRBV12-3/TRBV12-4	few	TRBJ1-1
CASSGQGVNQPQHF	TGTGCCAGCTCGGGACAGGGAGTCAATCAGCCCCAGCATTTT	TRBD1	TRBV6-1	-	TRBJ1-5
CASSFLQAGWPDTQYF	TGTGCCAGCAGCTTCCTTCAAGCGGGTTGGCCAGATACGCAGTATTTT	-	TRBV5-6	-	TRBJ2-3
CASSQDPRKTVHTEAFF	TGTGCCAGCAGCCAAGATCCTAGAAAGACAGTTCACACTGAAGCTTTCTTT	-	TRBV4-2	-	TRBJ1-1
CASSQERGANYGYTF	TGCGCCAGCAGCCAAGAACGGGGAGCTAACTATGGCTACACCTTC	-	TRBV4-1	few	TRBJ1-2
CASSPPWPGTMYEQYF	TGTGCCAGCAGCCCCCCTTGGCCAGGGACCATGTACGAGCAGTACTTC	-	TRBV3-1	-	TRBJ2-7
CASSQEAPKRVYYGYTF	TGCGCCAGCAGCCAAGAAGCCCCGAAGAGGGTTTACTATGGCTACACCTTC	-	TRBV4-1	few	TRBJ1-2
CAISDEGLAGGPSYNEQFF	TGTGCCATCAGTGATGAGGGACTAGCGGGAGGGCCGTCCTACAATGAGCAGTTCTTC	TRBD2	TRBV10-3	many	TRBJ2-1
CASSSQKDTSTDTQYF	TGTGCCAGCAGTTCCCAAAAGGATACTAGCACAGATACGCAGTATTTT	-	TRBV7-9	-	TRBJ2-3
CSASVGDSPLHF	TGCAGTGCTAGTGTAGGGGATTCACCCCTCCACTTT	-	TRBV20-1	few	TRBJ1-6
CASSLVGSQTGELFF	TGTGCCAGCAGCTTAGTGGGAAGTCAAACCGGGGAGCTGTTTTTT	-	TRBV5-8	few	TRBJ2-2
CASSRTRSTGELFF	TGTGCCAGCAGTCGGACTAGGTCCACCGGGGAGCTGTTTTTT	TRBD2	TRBV7-7	-	TRBJ2-2
CASSYSGRMNTEAFF	TGTGCCAGCAGTTACTCGGGCCGAATGAACACTGAAGCTTTCTTT	-	TRBV6-5	-	TRBJ1-1
CASRKSLAGGILQETQYF	TGCGCCAGCAGGAAATCACTAGCGGGCGGAATATTACAAGAGACCCAGTACTTC	TRBD2	TRBV5-1	few	TRBJ2-5